Below are 4 T cell receptor beta chains sequenced from a single sample in a study of read filtering for tumor transcriptome and immune sequencing. Molecular barcoded adaptors covering alpha/delta and beta/gamma chains were used on roughly 400 ng RNA. TCRdb re-derived calls from the reads in MiXCR, one entry per CDR3 protein. Among fewer than 150,000 distinct CDR3 sequences listed, over 10% were seen once. Specimen: a population of CD138-negative cells sorted from bone marrow. The receptors derive from a donor at least 40 years old with multiple myeloma.

This clonotype was seen only a few times. One base away lies a much larger clone, so this may be a sequencing read error. Here the CDR3 omits its conserved ending phenylalanine or tryptophan, so a read error is the likely source. The chain uses TRBV5-6 and TRBJ2-1; TRBD2 might be the D (5 bases). The CDR3 is 15 residues long. Germline V gene data show CDR1 as SGHDT and CDR2 as YYEEEE. V lost 0 bases and J 0 bases, leaving 7 bases between the germline ends. CDR3 sequence (DNA): TGTGCCAGCAGCTTGGGAGGGAACTCCTACAATGAGCAGTTCCTC. This translates into CASSLGGNSYNEQFL.

V usage is TRBV13 and J usage is TRBJ2-1; 8 positions agree with TRBD2. The ends lost 5 bases at V and 3 bases at J; junction bases unmatched: 18. Per germline, CDR1 PRHDT and CDR2 FYEKMQ (reference sequence). The CDR3 extends over 19 amino acids. The CDR3 DNA sequence: TGTGCCAGCAGCCGTACACTGGCGGGAGGAACAAGCCACTACAATGAGCAGTTCTTC. Amino acids: CASSRTLAGGTSHYNEQFF.

A word on this clonotype: A junction boundary mismatches the germline segment, possibly from a read error. The chain couples TRBV5-6 to TRBJ1-2; D not certain. CDR1 SGHDT and CDR2 YYEEEE come from the germline V gene. This CDR3 has 11 amino acids. CDR3: CASSLKSKRDF. Written as DNA, the CDR3 is TGTGCCAGCAGCTTAAAGAGTAAACGGGACTTC.

This clonotype was seen ten or more times. This sequence joins TRBV3-1 and TRBJ2-5; D call uncertain. Looked up from germline, CDR1 is LGHDT and CDR2 is YNNKEL (reference sequence). The CDR3 extends over 14 amino acids. Trimming stripped 0 bases from V and 1 base from J, with 6 bases between. The CDR3 reads CASSQDLSQETQYF. The CDR3 DNA follows: TGTGCCAGCAGCCAAGATTTGAGCCAAGAGACCCAGTACTTC.